This T cell receptor beta chain was obtained from a study of T-cell reconstitution after alpha-beta-depleted transplantation in children. Molecular barcoding with unique molecular identifiers was used for the TCRbeta library. TCRdb used MiXCR to reprocess the PCR reads, holding one entry per CDR3 protein. The sample carries 170,000 or so distinct CDR3 sequences, around 7% recorded once. The CDR3 spans 15 residues. V was pared by 0 bases and J by 1 base, with 2 bases of the junction left unmatched. From germline, CDR1 is MNHEY and CDR2 SVGAGI. This clonotype was seen ten or more times. The material sequenced was PBMCs from the stem cell graft donor, taken from the stem cell graft. The chain joins TRBV6-5 to TRBJ2-5; 7 bases align to TRBD1. The TCR originated in a human donor who donated a stem cell graft to a child with Wiskott-Aldrich syndrome. CDR3: CASSYSGTAQETQYF. CDR3 coding DNA: TGTGCCAGCAGTTACTCCGGGACAGCCCAAGAGACCCAGTACTTC.